This T cell receptor beta chain was documented in a study of shared clonotypes between healthy human individuals. General observations from the study: Sequencing of the sorted subsets was shown by rarefaction to be incomplete despite large depth. Sequencing depth was expected to affect clonotype sharing among donors. In contrast to clonotypes shared by all four donors, non-shared clonotypes had lower generation probabilities.

V lost 1 base and J lost 8, with 16 bases in between. Germline CDR1 and CDR2: SGHNT and YYREEE (reference sequence). CDR3 length: 15 residues. The method was immunoSEQ multiplex PCR; TCRdb's version includes in-frame clones alone and lacks a portion of them. Of over 800,000 clones in the sample, roughly 92% were seen once. The naive CD8 fraction comprised CD45RO-negative cells positively selected for CCR7 and excluded terminally differentiated effector memory CD45RA+ cells. On this clone itself: What it binds is unknown.

Sample: naive CD8+ T cells sorted from blood. This chain links TRBV5-4 with TRBJ2-1; D possibly corresponds to TRBD1 (6 bases). This clonotype was obtained from a man aged 25-40 years in good health. CDR3 DNA sequence: TGTGCCAGCAGCTTGTTACAGGGTAGTGTGGATGAGCAGTTCTTC. Encoded protein: CASSLLQGSVDEQFF. The full variable domain, completed using reference TRBV5-4 and TRBJ2-1, is ETGVTQSPTHLIKTRGQQVTLRCSSQSGHNTVSWYQQALGQGPQFIFQYYREEENGRGNFPPRFSGLQFPNYSSELNVNALELDDSALYLCASSLLQGSVDEQFFGPGTRLTVL.